This passage covers 19 T cell receptor beta chains from one sample sequenced in a study of cytomegalovirus exposure and HLA in healthy donors. Vbeta (60) and Jbeta (13) primers were used in the PCR. Generated by immunoSEQ multiplex PCR, the TCRdb table keeps only in-frame clones and is missing some. Of about 130,000 clones listed, approximately 71% are singletons. Sequenced material: PBMCs. The receptors stem from a woman between 50 and 59 years old in good health and CMV-seronegative.

J is TRBJ2-7 and V is TRBV29-1; D is possibly TRBD2 (5 bases). The CDR3 consists of 12 residues. V was shortened by 4 bases and J by 2 bases, with 9 bases between the two germline ends. The germline CDR1 and CDR2 sequences are SQVTM and ANQGSEA. CDR3 protein: CSVVSDTYEQYF. DNA for the CDR3: TGCAGCGTTGTTAGCGACACCTACGAGCAGTACTTC.

This clone was detected only once. The chain uses TRBV18 and TRBJ2-2; the D gene is possibly TRBD1 (7 bases). V lost 8 bases to trimming and J lost 6 bases, with 19 bases between them. Germline CDR1 and CDR2: KGHSH and LQKENI. This CDR3 region has 15 residues. In nucleotides, the CDR3 is TGTGCCAGCCCTCACTCGGGCAGGGGGGCCGGGGAGCTGTTTTTT. Residues: CASPHSGRGAGELFF.

This clone occurred once. The chain employs TRBV4-1 and TRBJ2-3; the match to TRBD2 covers 8 bases. The J segment lost 5 bases and the V segment lost 4 bases, leaving 8 bases of the junction unmatched. The CDR3 length is 15 residues. The germline gives CDR1 MGHRA, CDR2 YSYEKL. The CDR3 spells CASSPLGTSGDTQYF. Written as DNA, the CDR3 is TGCGCCAGCAGCCCCCTGGGGACTAGTGGAGATACGCAGTATTTT.

The chain carries TRBV7-2 and TRBJ2-7, with 11 bases fitting TRBD2. V lost 2 bases, J lost 4 bases, and 7 bases stayed unmatched. CDR1 SGHTA and CDR2 FQGNSA come from the germline V gene. The CDR3 spans 16 residues. Here the CDR3 DNA reads TGTGCCAGCAGCTTATGGGGAACTAGCGGGAGTTACGAGCAGTACTTC. Protein sequence: CASSLWGTSGSYEQYF. Looking up the rest from reference TRBV7-2 and TRBJ2-7 gives the full variable domain: GAGVSQSPSNKVTEKGKDVELRCDPISGHTALYWYRQSLGQGLEFLIYFQGNSAPDKSGLPSDRFSAERTGGSVSTLTIQRTQQEDSAVYLCASSLWGTSGSYEQYFGPGTRLTVT.

This clone has just one count. This sequence joins TRBV7-8 and TRBJ2-5, with 7 positions matching TRBD1. Trimming at V came to 5 bases and at J to 2 bases, leaving 14 bases not matched to a gene. The CDR3 is 17 amino acids. Looked up from germline, CDR1 is SGHVS and CDR2 is FQNEAQ. The CDR3 region is CASSPDRVPNRQETQYF. CDR3 DNA sequence: TGTGCCAGCAGCCCCGACAGGGTCCCCAATAGACAAGAGACCCAGTACTTC.

The chain has TRBV5-6 and TRBJ1-6, with D hard to call. Trimming shortened V by 1 base and J by 7 bases, and 9 bases separated the two germline ends. Germline lookup yields CDR1 SGHDT and CDR2 YYEEEE. The length of the CDR3 is 14 residues. In DNA, the CDR3 is TGTGCCAGCAGCTTGCGGAGTCCCAATTCACCCCTCCACTTT. It translates to CASSLRSPNSPLHF.

The rearrangement uses TRBV28 and TRBJ2-7, with TRBD2 matching over 8 bases. The J segment lost 5 bases and the V segment lost 5 bases, leaving 8 bases of the junction unmatched. The CDR3 consists of 14 residues. Germline CDR1 and CDR2: MDHEN and SYDVKM. This chain's CDR3 is CASSPRGGGHEQYF. CDR3 DNA sequence: TGTGCCAGCAGTCCTCGGGGGGGCGGCCACGAGCAGTACTTC.

The chain carries TRBV19 and TRBJ2-4; D is perhaps TRBD1 (6 bases). The ends were cut back, 6 bases at V and 7 bases at J, with 13 bases in the middle. The CDR3 length is 13 residues. In germline, CDR1 is LNHDA, CDR2 SQIVND (reference sequence). Here the CDR3 reads CASREGVNNIQYF. The CDR3, as DNA: TGTGCCAGTAGAGAGGGGGTAAATAACATTCAGTACTTC.

V and J are TRBV5-8 and TRBJ1-1; D uncertain. V gave up 0 bases and J gave up 3 bases, with 12 bases separating them. Germline-derived CDR1 and CDR2 are SGHTS and YDEGEE. The CDR3 has 15 residues. CDR3 nucleotides: TGTGCCAGCAGCTTGGGGGCAGGTTGGTACACTGAAGCTTTCTTT. Its translation is CASSLGAGWYTEAFF.

The genes are TRBV7-9 and TRBJ2-5, with D maybe TRBD2 (6 bases). Trimming pared 6 bases from V and 1 base from J, leaving 12 bases between. The germline CDR1 and CDR2 sequences are SEHNR and FQNEAQ (reference sequence). The CDR3 covers 14 residues. For the CDR3, the DNA is TGTGCCAGCAGGAGGAGGGGCCCCCAAGAGACCCAGTACTTC. Translation gives CASRRRGPQETQYF.

The chain is built from TRBV30 and TRBJ2-5; 14 bases agree with TRBD2. This CDR3 is built from 15 residues. Per the germline V gene, CDR1 is GTSNPN and CDR2 is SVGIG (reference sequence). Losses at the gene ends were 1 base for V and 8 bases for J; bases not matched to a gene: 6. The CDR3 nucleotides read TGTGCCTGGAGTGCGGGACTAGCGGGAGAACTAACCCAGTACTTC. Residues: CAWSAGLAGELTQYF.

V and J are TRBV10-3 and TRBJ2-1, with 10 bases that match TRBD2. Germline CDR1 reads ENHRY; CDR2 reads SYGVKD. This CDR3 contains 14 residues. V was clipped by 7 bases and J by 5 bases; unmatched bases: 5. The CDR3 DNA follows: TGTGCCATCAAAGCGGGAGGGCCGGACAATGAGCAGTTCTTC. Its translation: CAIKAGGPDNEQFF.

The chain carries TRBV13 and TRBJ2-7, with D tentatively TRBD2 (5 bases). This CDR3 comprises 13 residues. From germline, CDR1 is PRHDT and CDR2 FYEKMQ (reference sequence). The ends were cut back, 3 bases at V and 7 bases at J, with 13 bases in the middle. CDR3 amino acids: CASSFNSRGEQYF. DNA of the CDR3: TGTGCCAGCAGCTTCAACAGTCGAGGGGAGCAGTACTTC. Based on the CDR3 plus reference TRBV13 and TRBJ2-7, the full variable domain is AAGVIQSPRHLIKEKRETATLKCYPIPRHDTVYWYQQGPGQDPQFLISFYEKMQSDKGSIPDRFSAQQFSDYHSELNMSSLELGDSALYFCASSFNSRGEQYFGPGTRLTVT.

This clone was seen only once. The genes are TRBV28 and TRBJ1-1, with D maybe TRBD1 (6 bases). The CDR3 extends over 17 amino acids. Germline values: CDR1 MDHEN, CDR2 SYDVKM. Deletions cut 3 bases from V and 1 base from J, with 18 bases between. The CDR3, as DNA: TGTGCCAGCAGTTTTCTCGGGGGGCGGCAGCAGAACACTGAAGCTTTCTTT. Amino acids: CASSFLGGRQQNTEAFF.

The chain uses TRBV2 and TRBJ1-3; D gene ambiguous. The germline V gene encodes CDR1 SNHLY and CDR2 FYNNEI. This CDR3 contains 13 residues. The germline V and J ends were trimmed by 3 bases and 10 bases, with 13 bases remaining between them. CDR3 protein: CASSDKGRGTIYF. In DNA, the CDR3 is TGTGCCAGCAGTGATAAGGGCCGAGGGACCATATATTTT.

This clone appeared once. The rearrangement joins TRBV5-1 to TRBJ1-1, with D uncertain. The germline CDR1 and CDR2 sequences are SGHRS and YFSETQ. V was pared by 0 bases and J by 2 bases, with 8 bases between. This CDR3 has 14 amino acids. CDR3 residues: CASSLERANTEAFF. DNA for the CDR3: TGCGCCAGCAGCTTGGAACGCGCAAACACTGAAGCTTTCTTT.

This sequence joins TRBV15 and TRBJ1-3, with D possibly TRBD1 on 5 matching bases. The germline V and J ends were trimmed by 5 bases and 0 bases, with 14 bases remaining between them. The CDR3 length is 16 residues. Germline-derived CDR1 and CDR2 are LNHNV and YYDKDF (reference sequence). The CDR3 loop is CATSGRRGSSGNTIYF. The CDR3 nucleotides are TGTGCCACCAGCGGGCGGAGGGGATCCTCTGGAAACACCATATATTTT.

V usage is TRBV7-2 and J usage is TRBJ2-7; 8 bases map to TRBD2. CDR1 is SGHTA and CDR2 is FQGNSA in the germline V gene. CDR3 length equals 17 residues. Unmatched junction bases numbered 8, after V lost 1 base and J lost 0 bases. CDR3 DNA: TGTGCCAGCAGCTTAGTCGGGAGGGCCGTAATCTCCTACGAGCAGTACTTC. Amino acid sequence: CASSLVGRAVISYEQYF.

The gene calls are TRBV5-5 and TRBJ1-2; 7 positions agree with TRBD1. With 5 bases clipped from V and 8 bases from J, the junction kept 12 bases outside the gene matches. Germline loops: CDR1 SGHKS, CDR2 YYEKEE (reference sequence). CDR3 length: 14 amino acids. CDR3 amino acids: CASSFTDTGEGYTF. CDR3 DNA sequence: TGTGCCAGCAGTTTTACAGACACAGGGGAGGGCTACACCTTC.